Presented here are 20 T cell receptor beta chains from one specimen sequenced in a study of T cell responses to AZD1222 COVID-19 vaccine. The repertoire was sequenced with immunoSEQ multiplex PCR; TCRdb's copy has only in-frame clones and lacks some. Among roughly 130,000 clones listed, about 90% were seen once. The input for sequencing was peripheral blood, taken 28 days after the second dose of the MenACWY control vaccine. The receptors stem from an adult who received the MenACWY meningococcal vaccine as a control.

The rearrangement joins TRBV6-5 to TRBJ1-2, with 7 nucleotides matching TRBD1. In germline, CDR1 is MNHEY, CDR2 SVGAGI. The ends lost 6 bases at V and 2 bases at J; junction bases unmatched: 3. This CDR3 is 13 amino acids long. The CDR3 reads CASRDRINYGYTF. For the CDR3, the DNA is TGTGCCAGCAGGGACAGGATCAACTATGGCTACACCTTC.

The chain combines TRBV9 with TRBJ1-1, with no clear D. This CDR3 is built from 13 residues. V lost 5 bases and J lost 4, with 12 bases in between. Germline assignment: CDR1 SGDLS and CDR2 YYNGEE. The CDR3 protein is CASSAVGGTEAFF. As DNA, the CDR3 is TGTGCCAGCAGTGCCGTCGGAGGCACTGAAGCTTTCTTT.

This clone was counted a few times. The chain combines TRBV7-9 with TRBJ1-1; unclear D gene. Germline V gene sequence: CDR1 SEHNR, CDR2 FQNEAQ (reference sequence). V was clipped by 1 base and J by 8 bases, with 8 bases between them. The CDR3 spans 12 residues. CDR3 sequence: CASSLVTREAFF. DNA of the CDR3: TGTGCCAGCAGCTTAGTAACGAGAGAAGCTTTCTTT.

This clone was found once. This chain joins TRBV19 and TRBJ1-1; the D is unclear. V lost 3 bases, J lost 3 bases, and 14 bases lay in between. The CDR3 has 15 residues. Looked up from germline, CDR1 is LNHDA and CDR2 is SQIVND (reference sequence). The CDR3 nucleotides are TGTGCCAGTAGTATGGGATTGGGAATTGACACTGAAGCTTTCTTT. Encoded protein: CASSMGLGIDTEAFF. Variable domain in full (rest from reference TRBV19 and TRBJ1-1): DGGITQSPKYLFRKEGQNVTLSCEQNLNHDAMYWYRQDPGQGLRLIYYSQIVNDFQKGDIAEGYSVSREKKESFPLTVTSAQKNPTAFYLCASSMGLGIDTEAFFGQGTRLTVV.

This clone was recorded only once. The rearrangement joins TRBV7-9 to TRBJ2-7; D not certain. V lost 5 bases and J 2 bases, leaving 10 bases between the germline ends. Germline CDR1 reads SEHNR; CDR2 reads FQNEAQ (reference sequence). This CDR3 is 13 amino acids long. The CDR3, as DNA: TGTGCCAGCAGCCCAAACGAACCCTACGAGCAGTACTTC. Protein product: CASSPNEPYEQYF. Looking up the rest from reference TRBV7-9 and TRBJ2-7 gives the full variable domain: DTGVSQNPRHKITKRGQNVTFRCDPISEHNRLYWYRQTLGQGPEFLTYFQNEAQLEKSRLLSDRFSAERPKGSFSTLEIQRTEQGDSAMYLCASSPNEPYEQYFGPGTRLTVT.

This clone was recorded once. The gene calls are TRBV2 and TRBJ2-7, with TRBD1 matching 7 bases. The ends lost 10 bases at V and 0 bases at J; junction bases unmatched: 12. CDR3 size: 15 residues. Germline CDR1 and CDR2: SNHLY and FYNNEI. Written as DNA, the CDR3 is TGTGCCACCAAACTTGGACAGGACCCCTCCTACGAGCAGTACTTC. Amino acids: CATKLGQDPSYEQYF.

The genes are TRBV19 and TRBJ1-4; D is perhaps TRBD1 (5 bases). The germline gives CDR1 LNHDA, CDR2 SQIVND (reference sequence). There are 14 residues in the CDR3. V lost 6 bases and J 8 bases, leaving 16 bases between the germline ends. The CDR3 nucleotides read TGTGCCAGTAGCCAGGCGGGGCTACGAGAAAAACTGTTTTTT. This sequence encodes CASSQAGLREKLFF.

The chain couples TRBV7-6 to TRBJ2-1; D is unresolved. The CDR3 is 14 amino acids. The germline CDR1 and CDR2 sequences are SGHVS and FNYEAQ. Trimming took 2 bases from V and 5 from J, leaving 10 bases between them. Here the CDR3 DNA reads TGTGCCAGCAGCTTATTCCCAGACAACAATGAGCAGTTCTTC. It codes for CASSLFPDNNEQFF.

The CDR3 nucleotides are TGCGCCAGCAGCCAAGAGGGATCAACTAATGAAAAACTGTTTTTT. Its translation is CASSQEGSTNEKLFF. The chain has TRBV4-3 and TRBJ1-4; the D is unclear. Germline V gives CDR1 LGHNA, CDR2 YSLEER. Trimming removed 0 bases at V and 0 bases at J, with 5 bases between. The CDR3 extends over 15 amino acids.

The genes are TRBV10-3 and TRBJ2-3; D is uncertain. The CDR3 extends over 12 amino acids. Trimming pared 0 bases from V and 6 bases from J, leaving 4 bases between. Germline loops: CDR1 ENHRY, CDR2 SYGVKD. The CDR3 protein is CAISESTDTQYF. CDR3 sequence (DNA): TGTGCCATCAGTGAGTCGACGGATACGCAGTATTTT.

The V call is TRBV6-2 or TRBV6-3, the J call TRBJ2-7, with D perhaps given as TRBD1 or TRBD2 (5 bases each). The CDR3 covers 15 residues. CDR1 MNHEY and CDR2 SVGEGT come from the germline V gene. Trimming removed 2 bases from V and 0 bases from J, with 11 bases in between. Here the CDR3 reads CASSYRDGPSYEQYF. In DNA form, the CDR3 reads TGTGCCAGCAGTTACCGGGACGGGCCCTCCTACGAGCAGTACTTC.

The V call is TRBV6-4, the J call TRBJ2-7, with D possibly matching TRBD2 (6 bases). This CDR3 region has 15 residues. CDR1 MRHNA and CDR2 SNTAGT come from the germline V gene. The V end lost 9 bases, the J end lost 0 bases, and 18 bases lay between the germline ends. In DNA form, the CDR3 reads TGTGCCAGAACAACCCCTCGCGGGGTCTCCTACGAGCAGTACTTC. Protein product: CARTTPRGVSYEQYF.

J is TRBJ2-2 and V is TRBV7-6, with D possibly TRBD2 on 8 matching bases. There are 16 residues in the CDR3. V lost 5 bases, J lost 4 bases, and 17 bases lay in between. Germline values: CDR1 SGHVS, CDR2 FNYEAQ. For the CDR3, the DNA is TGTGCCAGCAGCGTAAGACAGGGACTAGGCACCGGGGAGCTGTTTTTT. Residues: CASSVRQGLGTGELFF.

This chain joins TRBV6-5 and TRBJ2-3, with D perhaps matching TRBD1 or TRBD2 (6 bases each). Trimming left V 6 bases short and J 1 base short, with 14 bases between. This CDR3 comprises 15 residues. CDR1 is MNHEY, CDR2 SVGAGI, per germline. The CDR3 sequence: CASRQIRGGTDTQYF. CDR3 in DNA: TGTGCCAGCAGGCAAATTAGGGGGGGCACAGATACGCAGTATTTT.

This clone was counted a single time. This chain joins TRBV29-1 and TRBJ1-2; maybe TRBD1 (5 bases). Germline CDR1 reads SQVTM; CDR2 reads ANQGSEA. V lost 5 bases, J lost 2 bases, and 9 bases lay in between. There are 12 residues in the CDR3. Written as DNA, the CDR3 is TGCAGCGTTCGGGGGGAAAACTATGGCTACACCTTC. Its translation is CSVRGENYGYTF.

The CDR3 here is CASSTTSGSTDTQYF. The CDR3 nucleotides are TGTGCCAGCAGTACAACTAGCGGGAGCACAGATACGCAGTATTTT. The V and J genes are TRBV6-5 and TRBJ2-3; 9 bases fit TRBD2. Germline CDR1 and CDR2: MNHEY and SVGAGI. Trimming removed 5 bases from V and 0 bases from J; junction bases left unmatched: 3. CDR3 length: 15 residues.

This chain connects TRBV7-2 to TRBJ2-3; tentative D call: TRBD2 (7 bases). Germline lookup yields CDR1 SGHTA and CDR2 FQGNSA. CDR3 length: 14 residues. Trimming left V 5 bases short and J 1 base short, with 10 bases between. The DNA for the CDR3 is TGTGCCAGCAGCAACGGGGGGCGCACAGATACGCAGTATTTT. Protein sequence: CASSNGGRTDTQYF.

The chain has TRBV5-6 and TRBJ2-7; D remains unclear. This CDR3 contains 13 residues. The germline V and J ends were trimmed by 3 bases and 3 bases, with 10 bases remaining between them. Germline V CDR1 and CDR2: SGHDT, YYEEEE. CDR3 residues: CASSSASRYEQYF. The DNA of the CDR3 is TGTGCCAGCAGCTCGGCTAGTCGCTACGAGCAGTACTTC.

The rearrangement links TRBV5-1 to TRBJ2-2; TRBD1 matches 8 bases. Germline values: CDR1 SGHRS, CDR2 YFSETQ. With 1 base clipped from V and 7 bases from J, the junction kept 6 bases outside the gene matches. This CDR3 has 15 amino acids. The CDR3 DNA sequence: TGCGCCAGCAGCTTGTTTCAGGGGGCCGTCGGGGAGCTGTTTTTT. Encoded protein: CASSLFQGAVGELFF.

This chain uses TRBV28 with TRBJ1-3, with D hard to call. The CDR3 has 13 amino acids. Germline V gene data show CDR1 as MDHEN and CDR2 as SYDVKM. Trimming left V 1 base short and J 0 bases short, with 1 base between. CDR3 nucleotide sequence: TGTGCCAGCAGTTTATCCTCTGGAAACACCATATATTTT. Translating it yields CASSLSSGNTIYF.